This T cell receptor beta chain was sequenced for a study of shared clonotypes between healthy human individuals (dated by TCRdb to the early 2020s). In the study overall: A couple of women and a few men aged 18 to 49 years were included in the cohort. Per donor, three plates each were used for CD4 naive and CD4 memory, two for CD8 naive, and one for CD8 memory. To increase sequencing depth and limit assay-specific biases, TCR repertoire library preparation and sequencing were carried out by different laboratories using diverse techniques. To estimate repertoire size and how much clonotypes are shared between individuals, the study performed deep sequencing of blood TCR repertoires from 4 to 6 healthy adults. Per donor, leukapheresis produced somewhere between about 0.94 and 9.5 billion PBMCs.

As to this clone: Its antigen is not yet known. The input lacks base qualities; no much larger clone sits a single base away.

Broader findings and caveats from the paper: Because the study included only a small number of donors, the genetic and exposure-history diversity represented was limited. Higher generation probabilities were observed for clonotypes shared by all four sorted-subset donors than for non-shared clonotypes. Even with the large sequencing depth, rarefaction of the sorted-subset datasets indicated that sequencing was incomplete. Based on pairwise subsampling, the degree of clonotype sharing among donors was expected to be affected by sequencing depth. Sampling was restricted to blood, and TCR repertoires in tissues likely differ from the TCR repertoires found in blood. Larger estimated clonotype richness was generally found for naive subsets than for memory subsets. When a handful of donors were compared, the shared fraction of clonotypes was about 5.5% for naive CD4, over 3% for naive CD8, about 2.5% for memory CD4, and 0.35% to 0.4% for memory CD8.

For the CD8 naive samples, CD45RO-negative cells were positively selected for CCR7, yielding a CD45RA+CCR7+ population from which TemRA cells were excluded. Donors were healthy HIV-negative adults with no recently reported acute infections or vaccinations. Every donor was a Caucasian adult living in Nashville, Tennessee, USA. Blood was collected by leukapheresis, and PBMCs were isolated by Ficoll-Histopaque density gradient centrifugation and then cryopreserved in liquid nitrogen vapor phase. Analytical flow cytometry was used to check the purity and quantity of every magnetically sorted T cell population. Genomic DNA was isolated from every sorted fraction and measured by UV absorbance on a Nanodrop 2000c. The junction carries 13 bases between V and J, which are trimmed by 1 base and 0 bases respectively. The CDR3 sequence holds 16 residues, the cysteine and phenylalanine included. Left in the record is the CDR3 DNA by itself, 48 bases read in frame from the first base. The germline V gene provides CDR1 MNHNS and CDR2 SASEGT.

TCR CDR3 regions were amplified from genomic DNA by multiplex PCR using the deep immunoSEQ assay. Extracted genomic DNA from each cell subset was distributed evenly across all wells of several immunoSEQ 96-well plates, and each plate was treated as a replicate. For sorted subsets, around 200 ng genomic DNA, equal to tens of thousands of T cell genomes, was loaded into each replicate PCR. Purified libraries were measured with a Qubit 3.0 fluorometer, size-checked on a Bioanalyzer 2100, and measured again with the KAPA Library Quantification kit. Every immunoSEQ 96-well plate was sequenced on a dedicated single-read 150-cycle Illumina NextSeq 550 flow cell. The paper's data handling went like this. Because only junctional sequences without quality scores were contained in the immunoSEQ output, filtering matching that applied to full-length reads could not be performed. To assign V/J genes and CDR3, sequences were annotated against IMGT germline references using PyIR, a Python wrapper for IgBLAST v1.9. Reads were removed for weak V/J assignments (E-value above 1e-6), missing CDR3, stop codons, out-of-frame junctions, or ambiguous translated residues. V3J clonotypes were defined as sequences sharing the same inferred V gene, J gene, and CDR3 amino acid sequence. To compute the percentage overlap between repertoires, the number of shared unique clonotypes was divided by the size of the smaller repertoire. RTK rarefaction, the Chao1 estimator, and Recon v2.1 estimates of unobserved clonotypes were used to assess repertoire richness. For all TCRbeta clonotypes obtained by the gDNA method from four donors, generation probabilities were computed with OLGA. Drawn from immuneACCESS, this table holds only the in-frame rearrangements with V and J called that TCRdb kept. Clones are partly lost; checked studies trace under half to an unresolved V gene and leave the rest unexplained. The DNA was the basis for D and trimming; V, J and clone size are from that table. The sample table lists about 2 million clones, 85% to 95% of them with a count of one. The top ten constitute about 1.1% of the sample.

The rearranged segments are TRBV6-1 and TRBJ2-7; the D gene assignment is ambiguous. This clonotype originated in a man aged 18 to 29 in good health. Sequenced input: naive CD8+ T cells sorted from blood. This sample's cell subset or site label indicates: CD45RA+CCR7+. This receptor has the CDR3 CASSEGTPTLSYEQYF. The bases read TGTGCCAGCAGTGAAGGGACGCCAACCCTCTCCTACGAGCAGTACTTC.